This passage covers 17 T cell receptor beta chains from one sample sequenced in a study of human T cells and chemical hapten exposure. TCRdb analysed the RACE reads with MiXCR anew, one entry per CDR3 protein. The table has about 71,000 distinct CDR3 sequences, 11% seen once; the top ten hold roughly 1.4%. Time point in this sample: patch test 3, about 24 weeks after DPC sensitization. Treatment meaning: therapeutic diphenylcyclopropenone sensitization with weekly scalp DPC. Sequenced material: whole blood, taken in connection with sensitization to the hapten diphenylcyclopropenone (DPC). Receptor source: a woman between 45 and 65 years old with alopecia areata. Some clones in this sample may be carry-over from other donors' samples.

This clonotype was detected many times. The chain employs TRBV19 and TRBJ2-7; 8 bases match TRBD2. This CDR3 region has 16 residues. Unmatched junction bases numbered 13, after V lost 6 bases and J lost 3 bases. Germline lookup yields CDR1 LNHDA and CDR2 SQIVND (reference sequence). The CDR3 region has the DNA TGTGCCAGTAGCCCTCTTTTGCGGGGGGCGAGCTACGAGCAGTACTTC. It encodes CASSPLLRGASYEQYF. The complete variable domain, with remaining parts taken from reference TRBV19 and TRBJ2-7, reads DGGITQSPKYLFRKEGQNVTLSCEQNLNHDAMYWYRQDPGQGLRLIYYSQIVNDFQKGDIAEGYSVSREKKESFPLTVTSAQKNPTAFYLCASSPLLRGASYEQYFGPGTRLTVT.

This clonotype appeared a few times. The rearrangement links TRBV6-1 to TRBJ2-2, with D hard to call. V shed 2 bases and J shed 5 bases, with 3 bases lying between them. CDR1 and CDR2 from the germline V gene are MNHNS and SASEGT. The CDR3 contains 12 residues. Here the CDR3 DNA reads TGTGCCAGCAGTGAAAGGACCGGGGAGCTGTTTTTT. Its protein product is CASSERTGELFF.

This chain links TRBV7-2 with TRBJ1-1; a possible D gene is TRBD1 (5 bases). The germline gives CDR1 SGHTA, CDR2 FQGNSA. This CDR3 region has 15 residues. V lost 4 bases to trimming and J lost 1 base, with 13 bases between them. In nucleotides, the CDR3 is TGTGCCAGCAGCTACTTAGACAGCTCGAACACTGAAGCTTTCTTT. The encoded protein is CASSYLDSSNTEAFF.

This clonotype occurred once. The chain combines TRBV4-1 with TRBJ2-1, with D maybe TRBD2 (6 bases). The V gene lost 4 bases and the J gene lost 10 bases, with 14 bases spanning the gap. The CDR3 covers 13 residues. Germline CDR1 reads MGHRA; CDR2 reads YSYEKL. In nucleotides, the CDR3 is TGCGCCAGCAGCCCCCGAGGGGAGGACGAGCAGTTCTTC. This sequence encodes CASSPRGEDEQFF.

The gene calls are TRBV12-3 or TRBV12-4 and TRBJ2-7; D is unclear. V lost 2 bases and J 3 bases, leaving 5 bases between the germline ends. CDR3 size: 12 residues. CDR3 sequence reads: CASSLNFYEQYF. The DNA of the CDR3 is TGTGCCAGCAGTTTAAACTTCTACGAGCAGTACTTC.

This clonotype has more than one count but fewer than ten. In DNA form, the CDR3 reads TGTGCCAGCAGTTTAGGGTCCTGGCAGGGCATCTCCACCGGGGAGCTGTTTTTT. Residues: CASSLGSWQGISTGELFF. The chain carries TRBV28 and TRBJ2-2; possible D gene TRBD1, 5 bases. Per the germline V gene, CDR1 is MDHEN and CDR2 is SYDVKM. This CDR3 has 18 residues. V was trimmed by 2 bases and J by 4 bases, leaving 20 bases between them.

This clonotype has ten or more counts. The chain is built from TRBV12-3 or TRBV12-4 and TRBJ1-3; D remains ambiguous. The V end lost 4 bases, the J end lost 0 bases, and 7 bases lay between the germline ends. The CDR3 totals 14 residues. CDR3 amino acids: CASSSRSSGNTIYF. The CDR3 bases are TGTGCCAGCAGTTCCCGGAGCTCTGGAAACACCATATATTTT.

The table lists this clonotype with many counts. The rearrangement joins TRBV5-1 to TRBJ2-5, with a tentative D call TRBD2 (6 bases). In germline, CDR1 is SGHRS, CDR2 YFSETQ. There are 14 residues in the CDR3. The V end lost 2 bases, the J end lost 0 bases, and 8 bases lay between the germline ends. CDR3 sequence reads: CASSFGSYQETQYF. The CDR3 DNA follows: TGCGCCAGCAGCTTCGGGAGCTACCAAGAGACCCAGTACTTC.

This clonotype occurred many times. The V gene is TRBV6-6, the J gene TRBJ2-2; 8 nucleotides align to TRBD1. Germline V gene lookup returns CDR1 MNHNY and CDR2 SVGAGI (reference sequence). The CDR3 extends over 13 amino acids. V was pared by 6 bases and J by 7 bases, with 4 bases of the junction left unmatched. DNA of the CDR3: TGTGCCAGCAGCGACAGGGGCGACGGGGAGCTGTTTTTT. Its protein product is CASSDRGDGELFF.

The chain links TRBV29-1 to TRBJ2-1; D call uncertain. This CDR3 has 12 residues. With 7 bases removed from V and 4 bases from J, the gap between germline ends came to 11 bases. Germline V gene data show CDR1 as SQVTM and CDR2 as ANQGSEA. This chain's CDR3 is CSARSRYNEQFF. The CDR3 nucleotides read TGCAGCGCCAGAAGCAGATACAATGAGCAGTTCTTC.

This clonotype has a handful of counts. This sequence joins TRBV10-3 and TRBJ2-5, with D possibly TRBD1 on 6 matching bases. The V and J ends lost 1 base and 3 bases respectively, with 9 bases between them. The CDR3 spans 14 residues. Per the germline V gene, CDR1 is ENHRY and CDR2 is SYGVKD. The CDR3 region has the DNA TGTGCCATCAGTGAGTTCGGACAGAAAGAGACCCAGTACTTC. Translating gives CAISEFGQKETQYF.

This clonotype has a count of ten or more. The chain combines TRBV11-2 with TRBJ2-1, with D possibly being TRBD2 (6 bases). The V and J ends lost 9 bases and 6 bases respectively, with 24 bases between them. The CDR3 spans 16 residues. Germline V gene data show CDR1 as SGHAT and CDR2 as FQNNGV. The CDR3 region is CASRGLGGRSGNEQFF. The CDR3 DNA sequence: TGTGCCAGTCGCGGCTTGGGGGGACGGTCTGGCAATGAGCAGTTCTTC.

This chain joins TRBV11-2 and TRBJ2-3, with no clear D. The CDR3 loop spans 13 amino acids. Germline V gene lookup returns CDR1 SGHAT and CDR2 FQNNGV. The V and J ends lost 1 base and 4 bases respectively, with 6 bases between them. The CDR3 sequence: CASSLGISDTQYF. The CDR3 coding sequence is TGTGCCAGCAGCTTAGGAATATCAGATACGCAGTATTTT.

The chain has TRBV6-5 and TRBJ2-3, with a tentative D call TRBD1 (6 bases). This CDR3 has 14 amino acids. Germline V CDR1 and CDR2: MNHEY, SVGAGI. Trimming removed 6 bases at V and 6 bases at J, with 16 bases between. The CDR3 loop is CASSLDRTRDTQYF. CDR3 coding DNA: TGTGCCAGCAGCCTTGACAGGACTCGGGATACGCAGTATTTT.

This chain links TRBV20-1 with TRBJ1-2; D may be TRBD1 (6 bases). The CDR3 runs 12 residues. The V end was cut by 3 bases, the J end by 6 bases, with 11 bases between. The germline gives CDR1 DFQATT, CDR2 SNEGSKA (reference sequence). The DNA for the CDR3 is TGCAGTGCTAGGAAGGACAGCGATGGCTACACCTTC. Protein product: CSARKDSDGYTF.

The chain links TRBV7-7 to TRBJ2-1, with 11 bases fitting TRBD2. V lost 5 bases to trimming and J lost 4 bases; unmatched junction nucleotides: 4. Germline CDR1 and CDR2: SSHAT and FNYEAQ (reference sequence). The CDR3 covers 15 residues. The CDR3 is CASSIGTSGYNEQFF. CDR3 coding DNA: TGTGCCAGCAGCATCGGGACTAGCGGTTACAATGAGCAGTTCTTC.

This clonotype was observed many times. The chain is built from TRBV21-1 and TRBJ2-5; TRBD1, the table's D call, lacks a check against the DNA. TRBV21-1 is an annotated pseudogene. The CDR3 is 14 amino acids. CDR3 region: CASSNEDREETQYF. CDR3 DNA: TGTGCCAGCAGCAATGAAGACAGGGAAGAGACCCAGTACTTC.